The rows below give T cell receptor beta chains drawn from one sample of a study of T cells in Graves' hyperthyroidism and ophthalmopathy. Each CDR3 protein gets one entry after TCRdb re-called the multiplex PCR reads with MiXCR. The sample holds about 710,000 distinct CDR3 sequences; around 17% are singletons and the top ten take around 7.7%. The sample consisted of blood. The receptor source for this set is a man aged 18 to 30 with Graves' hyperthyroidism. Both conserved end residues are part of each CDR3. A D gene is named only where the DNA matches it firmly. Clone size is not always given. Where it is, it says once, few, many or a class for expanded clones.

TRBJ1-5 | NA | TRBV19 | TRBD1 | CASGTGWQPQHF | TGCGCCAGTGGGACAGGGTGGCAGCCCCAGCATTTT
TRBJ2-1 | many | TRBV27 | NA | CASSGLKSSYNEQFF | TGTGCCAGCAGTGGTCTCAAGAGCTCCTACAATGAGCAGTTCTTC
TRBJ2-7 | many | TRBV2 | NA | CASSEPQGGTYEQYF | TGTGCCAGCAGTGAACCCCAGGGGGGCACCTACGAGCAGTACTTC
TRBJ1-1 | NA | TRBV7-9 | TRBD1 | CASSATGFQAFF | TGTGCCAGCAGCGCGACAGGGTTCCAAGCTTTCTTT
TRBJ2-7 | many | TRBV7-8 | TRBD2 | CASSFGVAGTYEQYF | TGTGCCAGCAGCTTCGGGGTAGCGGGAACCTACGAGCAGTACTTC
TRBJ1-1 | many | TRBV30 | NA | CAWSVSRNTEAFF | TGTGCCTGGAGTGTTTCCAGGAACACTGAAGCTTTCTTT
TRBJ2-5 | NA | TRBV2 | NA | CASSDGQQETQYF | TGTGCCAGCAGCGACGGACAGCAAGAGACCCAGTACTTC
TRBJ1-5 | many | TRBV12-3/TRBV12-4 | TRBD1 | CASSLFGRAGGGSNQPQHF | TGTGCCAGCAGTTTGTTTGGCCGGGCAGGGGGAGGGAGCAATCAGCCCCAGCATTTT
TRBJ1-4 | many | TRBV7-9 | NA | CASSLGGGNEKLFF | TGTGCCAGCAGCTTAGGGGGCGGCAATGAAAAACTGTTTTTT
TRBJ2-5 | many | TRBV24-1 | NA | CATSDLGQYNQETQYF | TGTGCCACCAGTGATTTGGGACAGTATAACCAAGAGACCCAGTACTTC
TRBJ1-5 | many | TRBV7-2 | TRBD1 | CASSFDRGNQPQHF | TGTGCCAGCAGTTTCGACAGGGGAAATCAGCCCCAGCATTTT
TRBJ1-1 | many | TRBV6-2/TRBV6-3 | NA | CASSTTRIDLEQSRRAFF | TGTGCCAGCAGCACCACCCGAATCGACCTGGAACAGTCACGAAGAGCTTTCTTT
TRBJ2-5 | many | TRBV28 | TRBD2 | CASSSTSGETQYF | TGTGCCAGCAGTTCGACTAGCGGGGAGACCCAGTACTTC
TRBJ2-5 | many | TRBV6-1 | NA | CASRLQETQYF | TGTGCCAGCAGGCTACAAGAGACCCAGTACTTC
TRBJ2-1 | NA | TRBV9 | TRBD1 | CASSVVGTDYNEQFF | TGTGCCAGCAGCGTAGTAGGGACAGATTACAATGAGCAGTTCTTC
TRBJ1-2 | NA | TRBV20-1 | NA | CSARDPTGYGYTF | TGCAGTGCTAGAGATCCCACGGGCTATGGCTACACCTTC
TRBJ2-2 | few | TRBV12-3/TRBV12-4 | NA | CASSRTDGNTGELFF | TGTGCCAGCAGTCGCACGGACGGAAACACCGGGGAGCTGTTTTTT
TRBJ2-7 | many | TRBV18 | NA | CASSPKPLEGLNTYEQYF | TGTGCCAGCTCACCAAAGCCGCTTGAGGGACTCAACACCTACGAGCAGTACTTC
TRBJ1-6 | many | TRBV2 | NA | CASSAGPSNSPLHF | TGTGCCAGCAGTGCAGGACCCTCCAATTCACCCCTCCACTTT
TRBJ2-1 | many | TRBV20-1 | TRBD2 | CSARDFQRENEQFF | TGCAGTGCTAGAGATTTCCAGCGGGAGAATGAGCAGTTCTTC
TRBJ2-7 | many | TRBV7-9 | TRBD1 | CASSLTGDHEQYF | TGTGCCAGCAGCTTGACAGGGGACCACGAGCAGTACTTC
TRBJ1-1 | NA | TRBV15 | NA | CATSRDQQEAFF | TGTGCCACCAGCAGAGATCAACAAGAAGCTTTCTTT
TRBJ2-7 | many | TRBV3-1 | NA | CASSQLASAGEQYF | TGTGCCAGCAGCCAATTAGCCTCGGCGGGCGAGCAGTACTTC
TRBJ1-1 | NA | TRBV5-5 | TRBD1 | CASSLEQGSPEAFF | TGTGCCAGCAGCTTGGAACAGGGGTCCCCTGAAGCTTTCTTT
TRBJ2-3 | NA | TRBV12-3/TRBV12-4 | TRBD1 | CASGDRGGVTDTQYF | TGTGCCAGCGGGGACAGGGGAGGGGTGACAGATACGCAGTATTTT
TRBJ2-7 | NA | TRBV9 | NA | CASSVGQRESHEQYF | TGTGCCAGCAGCGTAGGCCAACGGGAGTCCCACGAGCAGTACTTC
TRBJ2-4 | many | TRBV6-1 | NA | CASSERGPHPGDIQYF | TGTGCCAGCAGTGAACGGGGACCGCATCCCGGGGACATTCAGTACTTC
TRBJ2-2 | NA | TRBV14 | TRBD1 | CASSHLPGQGALENTGELFF | TGTGCCAGCAGCCACCTTCCGGGACAGGGGGCTCTTGAGAACACCGGGGAGCTGTTTTTT
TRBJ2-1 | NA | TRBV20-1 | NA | CSARDLGQGSYNEQFF | TGCAGTGCTAGAGATCTCGGGCAGGGGTCCTACAATGAGCAGTTCTTC
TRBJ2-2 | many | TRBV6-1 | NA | CAIPTGTLTGELFF | TGTGCCATCCCAACAGGGACCCTCACCGGGGAGCTGTTTTTT
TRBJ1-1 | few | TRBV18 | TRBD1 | CASSPDRDDTEAFF | TGTGCCAGCTCACCAGACAGGGACGACACTGAAGCTTTCTTT
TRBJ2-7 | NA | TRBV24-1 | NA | CVTSDPRTDSYEQYF | TGTGTCACCAGTGATCCCCGGACTGATTCCTACGAGCAGTACTTC
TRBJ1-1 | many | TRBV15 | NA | CATTKGGGRKNTEAFF | TGTGCCACCACAAAGGGTGGGGGACGGAAGAACACTGAAGCTTTCTTT
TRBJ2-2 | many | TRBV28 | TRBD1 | CASRPLRTGFRLNTGELFF | TGTGCCAGCAGGCCCCTTCGGACAGGGTTTCGGTTGAACACCGGGGAGCTGTTTTTT
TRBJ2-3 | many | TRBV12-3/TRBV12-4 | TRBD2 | CASRITSGRVTDTQYF | TGTGCCAGCAGAATAACTAGCGGGAGAGTGACAGATACGCAGTATTTT
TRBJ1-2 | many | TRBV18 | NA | CASSPSGPKVAGYTF | TGTGCCAGCTCACCCAGCGGGCCAAAGGTGGCCGGCTACACCTTC
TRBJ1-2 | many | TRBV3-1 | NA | CASSRIGGYTF | TGTGCCAGCAGCCGTATTGGAGGCTACACCTTC
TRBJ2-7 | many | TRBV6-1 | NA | CATWRPPYEQYF | TGTGCCACTTGGAGGCCGCCCTACGAGCAGTACTTC
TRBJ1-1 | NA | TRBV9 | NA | CASSAGGLEAFF | TGTGCCAGCAGCGCCGGCGGACTTGAAGCTTTCTTT
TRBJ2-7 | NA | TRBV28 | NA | CASGLEGRSYEQYF | TGTGCCAGCGGCTTGGAGGGGCGGTCCTACGAGCAGTACTTC